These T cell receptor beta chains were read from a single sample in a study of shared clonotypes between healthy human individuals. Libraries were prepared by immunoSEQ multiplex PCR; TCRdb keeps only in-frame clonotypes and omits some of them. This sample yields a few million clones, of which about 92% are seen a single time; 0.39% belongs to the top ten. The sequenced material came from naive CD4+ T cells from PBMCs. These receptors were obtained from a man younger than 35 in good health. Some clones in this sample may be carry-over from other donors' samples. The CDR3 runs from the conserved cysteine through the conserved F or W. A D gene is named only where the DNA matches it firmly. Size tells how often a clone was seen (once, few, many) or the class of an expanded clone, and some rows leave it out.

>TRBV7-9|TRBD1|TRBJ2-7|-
CASNLRETGKTEQYF
TGTGCCAGCAACCTCCGCGAGACAGGGAAAACCGAGCAGTACTTC
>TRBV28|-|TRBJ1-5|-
CASSGQTSNQPQHF
TGTGCCAGCAGTGGGCAGACTAGCAATCAGCCCCAGCATTTT
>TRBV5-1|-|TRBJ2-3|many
CASSFRDTDTQYF
TGCGCCAGCAGCTTTCGGGACACAGATACGCAGTATTTT
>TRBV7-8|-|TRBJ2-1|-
CASSSDRAGEQFF
TGTGCCAGCAGCTCCGACAGGGCGGGGGAGCAGTTCTTC
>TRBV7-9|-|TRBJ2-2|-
CASRFGAGGPGELFF
TGTGCCAGCAGATTCGGGGCAGGGGGGCCCGGGGAGCTGTTTTTT
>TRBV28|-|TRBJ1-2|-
CASSFKSPVGYTF
TGTGCCAGCAGTTTTAAAAGTCCGGTCGGCTACACCTTC
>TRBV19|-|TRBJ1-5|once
CASSIVPDQPQHF
TGTGCCAGTAGTATAGTTCCGGATCAGCCCCAGCATTTT
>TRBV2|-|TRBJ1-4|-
CASTREKLFF
TGTGCCAGCACTAGAGAAAAACTGTTTTTT
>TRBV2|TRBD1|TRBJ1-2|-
CASSLLGQGSSGYTF
TGTGCCAGCAGTCTCCTGGGACAGGGGAGCTCTGGCTACACCTTC
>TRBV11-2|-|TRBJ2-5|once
CASTRILAAETQYF
TGTGCCAGCACGCGCATCTTGGCGGCGGAGACCCAGTACTTC
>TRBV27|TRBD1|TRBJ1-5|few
CASSALGQGFQPQHF
TGTGCCAGCAGTGCCCTGGGACAGGGGTTTCAGCCCCAGCATTTT
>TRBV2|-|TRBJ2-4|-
CALKGTENIQYF
TGTGCCCTCAAGGGGACTGAAAACATTCAGTACTTC